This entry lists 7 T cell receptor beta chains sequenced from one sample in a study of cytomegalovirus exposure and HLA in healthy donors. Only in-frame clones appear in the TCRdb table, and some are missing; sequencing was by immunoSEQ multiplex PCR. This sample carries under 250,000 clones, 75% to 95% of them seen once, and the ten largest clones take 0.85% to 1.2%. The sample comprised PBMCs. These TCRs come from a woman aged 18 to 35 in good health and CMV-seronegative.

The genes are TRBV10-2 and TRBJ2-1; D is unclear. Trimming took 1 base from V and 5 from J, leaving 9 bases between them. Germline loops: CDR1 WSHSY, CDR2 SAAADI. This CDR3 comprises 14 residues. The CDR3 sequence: CASSEFLADNEQFF. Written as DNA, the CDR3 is TGCGCCAGCAGTGAGTTCTTAGCTGACAATGAGCAGTTCTTC.

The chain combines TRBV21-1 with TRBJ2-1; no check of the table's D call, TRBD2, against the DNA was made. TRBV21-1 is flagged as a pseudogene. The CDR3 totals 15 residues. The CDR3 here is CASKKAVPGVDEQFF. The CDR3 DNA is TGTGCCAGCAAAAAGGCCGTCCCCGGGGTGGATGAGCAGTTCTTC.

The CDR3 sequence: CASSARETQYF. The CDR3 DNA sequence: TGTGCCAGCAGCGCGAGGGAGACCCAGTACTTC. This chain links TRBV6-6 with TRBJ2-5, with D uncertain. Germline CDR1 and CDR2: MNHNY and SVGAGI (reference sequence). Trimming pared 6 bases from V and 5 bases from J, leaving 7 bases between. The CDR3 runs to 11 residues.

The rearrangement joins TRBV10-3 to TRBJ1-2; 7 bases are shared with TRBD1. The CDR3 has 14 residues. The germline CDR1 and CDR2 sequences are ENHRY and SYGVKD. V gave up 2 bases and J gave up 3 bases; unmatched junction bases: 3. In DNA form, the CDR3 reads TGTGCCATCAGTGAGAAAGGGGGCGACTATGGCTACACCTTC. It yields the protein CAISEKGGDYGYTF.

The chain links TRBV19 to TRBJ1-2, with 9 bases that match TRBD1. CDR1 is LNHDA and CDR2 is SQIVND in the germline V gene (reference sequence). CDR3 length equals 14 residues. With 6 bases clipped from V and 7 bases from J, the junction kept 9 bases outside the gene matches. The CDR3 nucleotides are TGTGCCAGTAGACGACGGGACAGGGATCTTGGCTACACCTTC. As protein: CASRRRDRDLGYTF.

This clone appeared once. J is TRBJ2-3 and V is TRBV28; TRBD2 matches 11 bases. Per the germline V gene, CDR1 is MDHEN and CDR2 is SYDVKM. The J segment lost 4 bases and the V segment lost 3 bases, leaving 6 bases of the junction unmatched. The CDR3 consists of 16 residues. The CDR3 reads CASSFHSGRAPDTQYF. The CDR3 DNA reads TGTGCCAGCAGTTTCCATAGCGGGAGGGCCCCAGATACGCAGTATTTT.

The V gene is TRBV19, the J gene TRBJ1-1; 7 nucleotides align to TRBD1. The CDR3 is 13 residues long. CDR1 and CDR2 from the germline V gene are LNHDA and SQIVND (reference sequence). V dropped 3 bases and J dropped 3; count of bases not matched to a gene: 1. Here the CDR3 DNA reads TGTGCCAGTAGTATCGACAGGGACACTGAAGCTTTCTTT. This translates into CASSIDRDTEAFF.